The 8 T cell receptor beta chains given below trace back to one sample, sequenced in a study of human T cells and chemical hapten exposure. TCRdb re-called the RACE reads through MiXCR, storing one row per CDR3 protein. This table has about 59,000 distinct CDR3 sequences, approximately 11% appearing once. As for time point: pre-sensitization, week 0. Treatment noted: therapeutic diphenylcyclopropenone sensitization with weekly scalp DPC. This specimen consisted of whole blood, obtained in connection with sensitization to the hapten diphenylcyclopropenone (DPC). The receptors derive from a middle-aged woman with alopecia areata. Some clones in this sample may be carry-over from other donors' samples.

The chain joins TRBV27 to TRBJ2-1; TRBD2 is a possible D gene (5 bases). The CDR3 is made up of 14 amino acids. Trimming left V 6 bases short and J 3 bases short, with 12 bases between. The germline gives CDR1 MNHEY, CDR2 SMNVEV (reference sequence). The CDR3 region is CASRFGVHYNEQFF. The CDR3 DNA reads TGTGCCAGCAGATTCGGGGTCCACTACAATGAGCAGTTCTTC.

The chain carries TRBV2 and TRBJ1-3; no firm D call. This CDR3 is built from 15 residues. CDR1 SNHLY and CDR2 FYNNEI come from the germline V gene. V shed 2 bases and J shed 0 bases, with 8 bases lying between them. The CDR3, as DNA: TGTGCCAGCAGTGAAAGGCGGAACTCTGGAAACACCATATATTTT. Protein product: CASSERRNSGNTIYF.

This clonotype was recorded at least ten times. The V call is TRBV6-6, the J call TRBJ2-1; possibly TRBD2 for D (6 bases). The germline V and J ends were trimmed by 5 bases and 4 bases, with 12 bases remaining between them. The CDR3 extends over 14 amino acids. CDR1 and CDR2 from the germline V gene are MNHNY and SVGAGI (reference sequence). CDR3 bases: TGTGCCAGCAGTCCCGGGACTCCTTACAATGAGCAGTTCTTC. It codes for CASSPGTPYNEQFF.

The V and J genes are TRBV19 and TRBJ1-2; D unclear. The CDR3 sequence is 16 residues long. CDR1 is LNHDA, CDR2 SQIVND, per germline (reference sequence). V dropped 5 bases and J dropped 7 bases, with 23 bases sitting between them. CDR3: CASSSPDRPYTTGYTF. The CDR3 nucleotides read TGTGCCAGTAGTTCACCAGACCGCCCTTACACAACTGGCTACACCTTC.

The sample holds a few counts of this clonotype. V is TRBV6-6 and J is TRBJ2-1; 7 bases are shared with TRBD2. Germline CDR1 is MNHNY and CDR2 is SVGAGI (reference sequence). V trimming: 5 bases; J trimming: 10 bases; junction bases outside the gene matches: 8. CDR3 length: 13 residues. The CDR3 reads CASSVAGPGEQFF. In DNA, the CDR3 is TGTGCCAGCAGTGTAGCGGGCCCTGGCGAGCAGTTCTTC.

This clonotype was observed a handful of times. V usage is TRBV6-1 and J usage is TRBJ1-1, with 10 positions matching TRBD1. Germline V gene data show CDR1 as MNHNS and CDR2 as SASEGT. The CDR3 extends over 16 amino acids. The junction had 7 bases not matched to a gene; V was cut back by 2 bases and J by 4 bases. CDR3 loop: CASSEPPRDRGTEAFF. The CDR3 nucleotides are TGTGCCAGCAGTGAACCACCCCGGGACAGGGGCACTGAAGCTTTCTTT.

This clonotype has more than one count but fewer than ten. The chain employs TRBV4-3 and TRBJ2-2; the match to TRBD2 covers 7 bases. This CDR3 is built from 15 residues. Unmatched junction bases numbered 2, after V lost 0 bases and J lost 4 bases. Per the germline V gene, CDR1 is LGHNA and CDR2 is YSLEER. DNA of the CDR3: TGCGCCAGCAGCCAAGATCCGGGGGGCACCGGGGAGCTGTTTTTT. Translated, it gives CASSQDPGGTGELFF.

This clonotype was recorded many times. J is TRBJ2-2 and V is TRBV7-6; no clear D gene. In germline, CDR1 is SGHVS, CDR2 FNYEAQ. The CDR3 runs 14 residues. V lost 0 bases, J lost 5 bases, and 7 bases lay in between. CDR3: CASSLARRTGELFF. The CDR3 DNA reads TGTGCCAGCAGCTTAGCTAGGAGAACCGGGGAGCTGTTTTTT.